One and the same sample provided the 2 T cell receptor beta chains below, sequenced in a study of early T cells in non-severe SARS-CoV-2 infection. MiXCR was run by TCRdb on the 5' RACE reads, yielding one entry per CDR3 protein. The profile shows roughly 43,000 distinct CDR3 sequences, about a quarter of them singletons. The specimen comprised whole blood, sampled at baseline. Receptors were obtained from an adult who was a healthcare worker with PCR-confirmed SARS-CoV-2 infection or an uninfected control (not recorded which).

The V and J genes are TRBV5-4 and TRBJ1-1; 8 positions agree with TRBD1. Germline trimming cut 4 bases from V and 5 bases from J; bases unmatched to any gene: 10. This CDR3 region has 15 residues. In germline, CDR1 is SGHNT, CDR2 YYREEE (reference sequence). Here the CDR3 reads CASSAPTGVGTEAFF. The CDR3 DNA sequence: TGTGCCAGCAGCGCACCGACAGGGGTTGGGACTGAAGCTTTCTTT.

This clonotype was found a few times. The V and J genes are TRBV7-2 and TRBJ1-2; D possibly corresponds to TRBD1 (5 bases). V gave up 3 bases and J gave up 3 bases, with 20 bases separating them. The CDR3 is made up of 17 amino acids. Per the germline V gene, CDR1 is SGHTA and CDR2 is FQGNSA. Here the CDR3 DNA reads TGTGCCAGCAGCTTTAGCCCACAGAGGACACCACACTATGGCTACACCTTC. Translation gives CASSFSPQRTPHYGYTF.